A single sample is the source of the 10 T cell receptor beta chains below, sequenced in a study of T cell responses to AZD1222 COVID-19 vaccine. Sequenced by immunoSEQ multiplex PCR; TCRdb stores in-frame clones only, minus some. This sample has 75,000 to 85,000 clones, with around 88% found just once. The sequences come from peripheral blood, collected 28 days after the second AZD1222 dose. These receptors were collected from an adult who received the AZD1222 COVID-19 vaccine.

This chain connects TRBV9 to TRBJ1-6; 10 bases are shared with TRBD1. The CDR3 length is 15 residues. After removal of 3 bases from V and 8 bases from J, the junction contained 5 bases not matched to a gene. Germline CDR1 reads SGDLS; CDR2 reads YYNGEE. Here the CDR3 reads CASSEKDRGDSPLHF. CDR3 in DNA: TGTGCCAGCAGCGAAAAGGACAGGGGGGATTCACCCCTCCACTTT.

The genes are TRBV6-2 or TRBV6-3 and TRBJ1-6; D gene unclear. Germline CDR1 and CDR2: MNHEY and SVGEGT. With 6 bases removed from V and 8 bases from J, the gap between germline ends came to 17 bases. This CDR3 has 15 residues. Here the CDR3 DNA reads TGTGCCAGCAGCCTCAAGGGTAGCGGGTATTCACCCCTCCACTTT. It translates to CASSLKGSGYSPLHF.

CDR3 sequence reads: CASSRRKGISYNEQFF. The CDR3 DNA follows: TGCGCCAGCAGCCGACGGAAAGGGATATCCTACAATGAGCAGTTCTTC. The genes are TRBV4-1 and TRBJ2-1; no definite D call. There are 16 residues in the CDR3. Germline V gene lookup returns CDR1 MGHRA and CDR2 YSYEKL. Between the trimmed V and J ends, which lost 4 bases and 1 base, there was a span of 14 bases.

The chain carries TRBV5-1 and TRBJ1-1, with D unclear. The V gene lost 0 bases and the J gene lost 1 base, with 4 bases spanning the gap. In germline, CDR1 is SGHRS, CDR2 YFSETQ. This CDR3 has 13 residues. The DNA of the CDR3 is TGCGCCAGCAGCTTGGGGGGGAACACTGAAGCTTTCTTT. Protein sequence: CASSLGGNTEAFF.

The rearrangement joins TRBV2 to TRBJ2-2; D not resolved. Trimming took 5 bases from V and 2 from J, leaving 9 bases between them. The CDR3 is 14 residues long. Germline lookup yields CDR1 SNHLY and CDR2 FYNNEI. This chain's CDR3 is CASSLLLNTGELFF. The CDR3, as DNA: TGTGCCAGCAGTCTTCTCCTCAACACCGGGGAGCTGTTTTTT.

V and J are TRBV5-1 and TRBJ1-3; TRBD1 might be the D (5 bases). V shed 0 bases and J shed 7 bases, with 11 bases lying between them. The CDR3 consists of 14 residues. Germline V lookup: CDR1 SGHRS, CDR2 YFSETQ. CDR3 loop: CASSLGADSNTIYF. The CDR3 DNA sequence: TGCGCCAGCAGCTTGGGGGCCGACAGCAACACCATATATTTT.

The rearrangement uses TRBV6-2 or TRBV6-3 and TRBJ2-7; 7 bases align to TRBD1. CDR3 length: 16 amino acids. The germline V gene has CDR1 MNHEY and CDR2 SVGEGT. Trimming took 4 bases from V and 0 from J; bases not matched to a gene: 9. Here the CDR3 reads CASSSNHRGYSYEQYF. The CDR3 nucleotides read TGTGCCAGCAGTTCAAACCACAGGGGTTACTCCTACGAGCAGTACTTC.

The chain has TRBV6-5 and TRBJ2-7; D uncertain. Germline V lookup: CDR1 MNHEY, CDR2 SVGAGI. This CDR3 is built from 14 residues. Trimming pared 4 bases from V and 2 bases from J, leaving 12 bases between. The chain's CDR3 is CASSSMTPTYEQYF. The CDR3, as DNA: TGTGCCAGCAGTTCGATGACACCTACCTACGAGCAGTACTTC.

The V and J genes are TRBV28 and TRBJ1-1; TRBD1 agrees at 11 bases. Germline trimming cut 8 bases from V and 6 bases from J; bases unmatched to any gene: 5. The CDR3 covers 13 residues. CDR1 MDHEN and CDR2 SYDVKM come from the germline V gene. The CDR3 bases are TGTGCCAGCGGCGGACAGGGGGCCCCTGAAGCTTTCTTT. This encodes CASGGQGAPEAFF.

This chain joins TRBV5-4 and TRBJ2-5; D unclear. The CDR3 contains 14 residues. V was clipped by 4 bases and J by 0 bases, with 10 bases between them. The germline CDR1 and CDR2 sequences are SGHNT and YYREEE (reference sequence). The CDR3 here is CASSRAGDQETQYF. For the CDR3, the DNA is TGTGCCAGCAGCCGTGCAGGAGACCAAGAGACCCAGTACTTC.